The T cell receptor (beta chain) under discussion was sequenced for a study of T cell changes during pregnancy in multiple sclerosis (dated by TCRdb to between 2018 and 2021). For context, the study as a whole: Changes in the T cell repertoire over the course of pregnancy were examined in this study in women with multiple sclerosis.

Concerning this clone itself: The antigen it recognizes is unknown. Qualities for individual bases were not recorded, and no much larger clone is one base off.

V has 2 bases trimmed and J has 4 bases trimmed; junction bases matching no gene number 7. The germline V gene supplies CDR1 MNHNS and CDR2 SASEGT. The CDR3 runs 16 amino acids, cysteine and phenylalanine included. CDR3 DNA only is kept here, 48 bases in frame from base 1. Libraries were made using the immunoSEQ multiplex PCR assay. Not all clones reach the TCRdb copy of this immuneACCESS table, which keeps in-frame sequences only. Checked studies attribute under half of the gap to unresolved V genes and leave the rest unexplained. The sample yields 70,000 to 95,000 clones; about 93% were counted once. The top ten clones comprise over 3.5% of the sample.

The V and J segments used are TRBV6-1 and TRBJ2-1; 8 central bases correspond to TRBD2. This specimen was peripheral blood, taken in the first trimester of pregnancy. This TCR was sampled from a female donor with multiple sclerosis, enrolled in a pregnancy study. The sequenced DNA: TGTGCCAGCAGTGAACGGGGAGCGGGGGATTACAATGAGCAGTTCTTC. Protein translation: CASSERGAGDYNEQFF.